Detailed here is one T cell receptor (beta chain). Its antigen is unidentified. This specimen belongs to a study of T cells in Graves' hyperthyroidism and ophthalmopathy. General observations from the study: Appearing also in blood were most of the thyroid clonotypes expanded above 0.001. The model made its ophthalmopathy prediction, and onset followed a median approximately six months later.

Reasons for excluding patients were uncontrolled infection, other autoimmune disease, pregnancy or lactation. Germline V gene lookup returns CDR1 DFQATT and CDR2 SNEGSKA (reference sequence). This CDR3 spans 15 amino acids. The V end lost 0 bases, the J end lost 0 bases, and 8 bases lay between the germline ends. Amplification yielded TCR beta CDR3 regions, with RNA transcripts as the source. Carried out on the TCR CDR3, a first-round RT-PCR used the HTBI primer set. In TCRdb, the multiplex PCR reads were re-called with MiXCR into one record per CDR3 protein. Among 400,000 or so distinct CDR3 sequences, roughly 13% were seen once, and the ten largest hold around 27%.

The gene calls are TRBV20-1 and TRBJ2-2, with D possibly matching TRBD1 (5 bases). The sample was blood. The origin of this receptor is a man aged 50-60 years with Graves' ophthalmopathy. The CDR3 protein is CSARDPRANTGELFF. In DNA, the CDR3 is TGCAGTGCTAGAGACCCCAGGGCGAACACCGGGGAGCTGTTTTTT.